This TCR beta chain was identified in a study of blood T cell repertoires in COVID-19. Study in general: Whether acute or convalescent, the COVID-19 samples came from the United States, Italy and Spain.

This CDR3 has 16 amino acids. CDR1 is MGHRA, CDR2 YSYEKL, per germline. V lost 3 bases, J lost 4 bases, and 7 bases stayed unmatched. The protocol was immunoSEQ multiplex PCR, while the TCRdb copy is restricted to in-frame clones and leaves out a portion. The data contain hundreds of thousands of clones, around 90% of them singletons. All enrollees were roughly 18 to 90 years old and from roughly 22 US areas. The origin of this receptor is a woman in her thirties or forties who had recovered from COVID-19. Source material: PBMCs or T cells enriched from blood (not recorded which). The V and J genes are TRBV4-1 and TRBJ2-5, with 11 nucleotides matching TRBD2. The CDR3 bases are TGCGCCAGCAGCCACGCCGGGACTAGCGGATCAGAGACCCAGTACTTC. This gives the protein CASSHAGTSGSETQYF.